What follows are 17 T cell receptor beta chains derived from one specimen sequenced in a study of T cell responses to AZD1222 COVID-19 vaccine. Libraries were prepared by immunoSEQ multiplex PCR; TCRdb keeps only in-frame clonotypes and omits some of them. The sample has about 97,000 clones; 75% to 90% are singletons. The sequencing used peripheral blood, collected on day 0 of AZD1222 vaccination. The receptors shown here come from an adult in good health.

This CDR3 reads CASRGSGANVLTF. Here the CDR3 DNA reads TGTGCCAGCAGGGGCTCTGGGGCCAACGTCCTGACTTTC. This chain uses TRBV6-5 with TRBJ2-6, with unresolved D. The germline V gene has CDR1 MNHEY and CDR2 SVGAGI. The CDR3 totals 13 residues. Trimming took off 6 bases at V and 0 bases at J, with 3 bases between the two ends.

This clone was recorded only once. The V and J genes are TRBV6-2 or TRBV6-3 and TRBJ1-2; D is perhaps TRBD1 (5 bases). This CDR3 contains 15 residues. V was shortened by 0 bases and J by 3 bases, with 11 bases between the two germline ends. Germline CDR1 and CDR2: MNHEY and SVGEGT. The CDR3 here is CASSYSKGADYGYTF. DNA for the CDR3: TGTGCCAGCAGTTACTCGAAAGGGGCGGACTATGGCTACACCTTC.

The gene calls are TRBV27 and TRBJ2-7; the D gene could be TRBD1 or TRBD2 (5 bases each). CDR1 MNHEY and CDR2 SMNVEV come from the germline V gene (reference sequence). The germline V and J ends were trimmed by 3 bases and 3 bases, with 12 bases remaining between them. CDR3 length equals 14 residues. The CDR3 is CASSFWGSGYEQYF. The CDR3 bases are TGTGCCAGCAGTTTCTGGGGGAGCGGCTACGAGCAGTACTTC.

This chain uses TRBV2 with TRBJ1-1; D unresolved. The germline V gene has CDR1 SNHLY and CDR2 FYNNEI. The CDR3 has 13 residues. The V gene lost 5 bases and the J gene lost 0 bases, with 7 bases spanning the gap. The chain's CDR3 is CASSIGLNTEAFF. CDR3 nucleotides: TGTGCCAGCAGTATTGGGCTGAACACTGAAGCTTTCTTT. The variable domain in full, completed from reference TRBV2 and TRBJ1-1, reads EPEVTQTPSHQVTQMGQEVILRCVPISNHLYFYWYRQILGQKVEFLVSFYNNEISEKSEIFDDQFSVERPDGSNFTLKIRSTKLEDSAMYFCASSIGLNTEAFFGQGTRLTVV.

V usage is TRBV11-2 and J usage is TRBJ1-1; D is unresolved. V shed 1 base and J shed 3 bases, with 6 bases lying between them. From germline, CDR1 is SGHAT and CDR2 FQNNGV. This CDR3 has 13 residues. The CDR3 sequence: CASSLVTDTEAFF. CDR3 coding DNA: TGTGCCAGCAGCTTAGTAACCGACACTGAAGCTTTCTTT.

The V call is TRBV2, the J call TRBJ1-5; D gene unclear. CDR3 length: 13 residues. The V end was cut by 0 bases, the J end by 6 bases, with 6 bases between. Germline V gives CDR1 SNHLY, CDR2 FYNNEI. The CDR3 protein is CASSEAYSQPQHF. The CDR3 DNA is TGTGCCAGCAGTGAAGCGTACAGTCAGCCCCAGCATTTT.

The J gene is TRBJ2-1, the V gene TRBV5-1; D gene ambiguous. This CDR3 has 14 residues. Between the trimmed V and J ends, which lost 3 bases and 12 bases, there was a span of 19 bases. Germline CDR1 SGHRS, CDR2 YFSETQ. CDR3 sequence (DNA): TGCGCCAGCAGCTCCGCCTTGGTTGCGGAGTCGCAGTTCTTC. This translates into CASSSALVAESQFF.

This chain uses TRBV28 with TRBJ2-1; TRBD2 agrees at 10 bases. CDR1 MDHEN and CDR2 SYDVKM come from the germline V gene. Trimming cost V 1 base and J 5 bases; bases outside gene matches: 5. This CDR3 is built from 16 residues. The CDR3 DNA is TGTGCCAGCAGTTTATCCGCTAGCGGGAGCCACAATGAGCAGTTCTTC. Its protein product is CASSLSASGSHNEQFF.

This clone was found once. This sequence joins TRBV15 and TRBJ1-4, with unresolved D. The CDR3 runs to 15 residues. The germline gives CDR1 LNHNV, CDR2 YYDKDF (reference sequence). V lost 3 bases and J 5 bases, leaving 13 bases between the germline ends. Written as DNA, the CDR3 is TGTGCCACCAGCAGGCCCGCCCCCGGGAATGAAAAACTGTTTTTT. This sequence encodes CATSRPAPGNEKLFF. Full variable domain (missing parts from reference TRBV15 and TRBJ1-4): DAMVIQNPRYQVTQFGKPVTLSCSQTLNHNVMYWYQQKSSQAPKLLFHYYDKDFNNEADTPDNFQSRRPNTSFCFLDIRSPGLGDTAMYLCATSRPAPGNEKLFFGSGTQLSVL.

The rearrangement uses TRBV11-1 and TRBJ2-1; 8 bases line up with TRBD2. The CDR3 runs 16 residues. The germline CDR1 and CDR2 sequences are SGHAT and FQDESV (reference sequence). V gave up 1 base and J gave up 7 bases; unmatched junction bases: 9. The CDR3 loop is CASSLDGQRERNEQFF. The DNA of the CDR3 is TGTGCCAGCAGCTTAGACGGCCAGCGGGAGAGGAATGAGCAGTTCTTC.

The chain carries TRBV6-5 and TRBJ2-7; 8 positions match TRBD1. The V segment lost 2 bases and the J segment 3 bases; nucleotides outside the gene matches: 6. The germline V gene has CDR1 MNHEY and CDR2 SVGAGI. CDR3 size: 15 residues. CDR3 nucleotide sequence: TGTGCCAGCAGTTACATCGGACAGGGTGGCTACGAGCAGTACTTC. Translated: CASSYIGQGGYEQYF.

The rearrangement links TRBV28 to TRBJ1-2, with a possible D match to TRBD1 (5 bases). Germline CDR1 MDHEN, CDR2 SYDVKM. Trimming took off 6 bases at V and 4 bases at J, with 12 bases between the two ends. The CDR3 sequence is 13 residues long. Here the CDR3 reads CASSADSIYGYTF. CDR3 nucleotide sequence: TGTGCCAGCAGCGCCGACAGCATCTATGGCTACACCTTC.

The chain carries TRBV4-2 and TRBJ2-2, with TRBD2 as a possible D gene (7 bases). The germline gives CDR1 LGHNA, CDR2 YNFKEQ. The CDR3 sequence is 16 residues long. The ends were cut back, 4 bases at V and 3 bases at J, with 15 bases in the middle. CDR3 sequence (DNA): TGTGCCAGCAGCCGGAGGGGGGGCATGGACACCGGGGAGCTGTTTTTT. This sequence encodes CASSRRGGMDTGELFF.

This clone was picked up one time. The chain joins TRBV5-1 to TRBJ1-4, with D perhaps matching TRBD1 (6 bases). Germline CDR1 reads SGHRS; CDR2 reads YFSETQ. CDR3 length equals 17 residues. V was cut by 4 bases and J by 0 bases, with 16 bases left in between. CDR3 in amino acids: CASSPGQIPTTNEKLFF. The CDR3 DNA reads as TGCGCCAGCAGCCCAGGACAGATCCCCACAACTAATGAAAAACTGTTTTTT. Together with reference TRBV5-1 and TRBJ1-4, the CDR3 gives the full variable domain: KAGVTQTPRYLIKTRGQQVTLSCSPISGHRSVSWYQQTPGQGLQFLFEYFSETQRNKGNFPGRFSGRQFSNSRSEMNVSTLELGDSALYLCASSPGQIPTTNEKLFFGSGTQLSVL.

In this sample, this clone turned up once. This rearrangement joins TRBV6-5 to TRBJ1-5; no clear D gene. Germline V gene data show CDR1 as MNHEY and CDR2 as SVGAGI. This CDR3 is built from 15 residues. V shed 10 bases and J shed 0 bases, with 16 bases lying between them. The CDR3 reads CATCPRQNSNQPQHF. CDR3 coding DNA: TGTGCCACCTGCCCGCGACAAAATAGCAATCAGCCCCAGCATTTT.

This clone has only a few counts. The rearrangement joins TRBV3-1 (or the pseudogene TRBV3-2) to TRBJ2-2; tentative D call: TRBD2 (6 bases). Trimming left V 1 base short and J 9 bases short, with 9 bases between. The CDR3 has 13 amino acids. Germline CDR1 is LGHDT and CDR2 is YNNKEL (reference sequence). In DNA, the CDR3 is TGTGCCAGCAGCCAAGCCGGGGGTCGGGAGCTGTTTTTT. It codes for CASSQAGGRELFF.

This clone was counted a single time. The rearrangement links TRBV4-3 to TRBJ2-2, with 8 bases aligning to TRBD2. With V trimmed by 4 bases and J by 3 bases, 16 bases remained unmatched. The germline V gene has CDR1 LGHNA and CDR2 YSLEER. The CDR3 sequence is 19 residues long. As DNA, the CDR3 is TGCGCCAGCAGCCCTTGGGCGGGAGGCTTCGCGGGGGACACCGGGGAGCTGTTTTTT. This encodes CASSPWAGGFAGDTGELFF.